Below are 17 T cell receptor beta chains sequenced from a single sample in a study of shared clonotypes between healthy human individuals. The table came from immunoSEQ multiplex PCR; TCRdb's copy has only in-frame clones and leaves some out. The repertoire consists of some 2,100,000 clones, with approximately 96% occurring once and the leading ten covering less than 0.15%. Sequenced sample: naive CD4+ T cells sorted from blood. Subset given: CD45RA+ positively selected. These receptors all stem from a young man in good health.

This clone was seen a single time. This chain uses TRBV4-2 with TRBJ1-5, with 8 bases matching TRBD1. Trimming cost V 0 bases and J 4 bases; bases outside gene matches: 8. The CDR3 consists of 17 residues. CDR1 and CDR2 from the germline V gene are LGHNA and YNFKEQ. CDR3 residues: CASSQDGQGGINQPQHF. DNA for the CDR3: TGTGCCAGCAGCCAAGATGGACAGGGAGGCATTAATCAGCCCCAGCATTTT.

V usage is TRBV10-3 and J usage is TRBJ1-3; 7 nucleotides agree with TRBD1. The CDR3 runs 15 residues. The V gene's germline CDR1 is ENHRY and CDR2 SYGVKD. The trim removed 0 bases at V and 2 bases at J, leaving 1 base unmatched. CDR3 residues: CAISESTGTGNTIYF. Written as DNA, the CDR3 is TGTGCCATCAGTGAGTCGACAGGGACTGGAAACACCATATATTTT.

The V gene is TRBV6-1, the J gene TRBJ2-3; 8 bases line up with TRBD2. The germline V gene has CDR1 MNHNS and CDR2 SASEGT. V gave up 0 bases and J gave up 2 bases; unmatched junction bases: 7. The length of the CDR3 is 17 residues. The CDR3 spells CASSEARTAGDTDTQYF. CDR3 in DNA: TGTGCCAGCAGTGAAGCCCGAACAGCGGGGGACACAGATACGCAGTATTTT.

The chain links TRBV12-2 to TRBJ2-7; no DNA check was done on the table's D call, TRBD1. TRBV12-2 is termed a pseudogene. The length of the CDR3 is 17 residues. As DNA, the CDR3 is TGTGCAAGTCGCTTAGAACAGACAGGGAGCTATATGGGCGAGCAGTACTTC. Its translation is CASRLEQTGSYMGEQYF.

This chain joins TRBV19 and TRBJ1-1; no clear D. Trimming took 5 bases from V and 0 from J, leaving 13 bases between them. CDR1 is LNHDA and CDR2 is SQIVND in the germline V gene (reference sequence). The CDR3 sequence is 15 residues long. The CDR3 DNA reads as TGTGCCAGTAGTTGGGCCCACGGGATGAACACTGAAGCTTTCTTT. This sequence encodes CASSWAHGMNTEAFF.

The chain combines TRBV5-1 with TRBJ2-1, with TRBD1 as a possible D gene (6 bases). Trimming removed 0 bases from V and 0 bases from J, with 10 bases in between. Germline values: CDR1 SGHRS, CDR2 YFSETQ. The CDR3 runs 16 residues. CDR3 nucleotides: TGCGCCAGCAGCTTGGCCGCGGACAGCTCCTACAATGAGCAGTTCTTC. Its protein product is CASSLAADSSYNEQFF.

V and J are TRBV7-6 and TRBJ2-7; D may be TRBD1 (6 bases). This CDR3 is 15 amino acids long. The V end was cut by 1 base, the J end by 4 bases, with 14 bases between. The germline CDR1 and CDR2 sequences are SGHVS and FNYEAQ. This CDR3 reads CASSLGTDPWYEQYF. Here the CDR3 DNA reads TGTGCCAGCAGCTTAGGGACAGATCCATGGTACGAGCAGTACTTC.

For the CDR3, the DNA is TGTGCCAGCAGTGAAGAAGGTCAGTACAATGAGCAGTTCTTC. This encodes CASSEEGQYNEQFF. The rearrangement links TRBV2 to TRBJ2-1, with D uncertain. Trimming shortened V by 1 base and J by 4 bases, and 8 bases separated the two germline ends. Germline CDR1 reads SNHLY; CDR2 reads FYNNEI. The CDR3 totals 14 residues.

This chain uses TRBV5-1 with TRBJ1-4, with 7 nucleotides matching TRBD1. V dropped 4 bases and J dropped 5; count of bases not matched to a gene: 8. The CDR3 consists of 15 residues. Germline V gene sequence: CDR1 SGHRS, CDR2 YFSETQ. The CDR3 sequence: CASSTGQSKNEKLFF. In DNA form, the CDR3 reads TGCGCCAGCAGCACGGGACAGTCGAAGAATGAAAAACTGTTTTTT.

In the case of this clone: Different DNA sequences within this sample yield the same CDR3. The CDR3 nucleotides are TGTGCCAGCAGCGTAGGGGGCGCGTACTACGAGCAGTACTTC. Translation gives CASSVGGAYYEQYF. The chain employs TRBV9 and TRBJ2-7, with D possibly TRBD1 on 5 matching bases. CDR3 length equals 14 residues. Trimming pared 0 bases from V and 3 bases from J, leaving 10 bases between. CDR1 is SGDLS, CDR2 YYNGEE, per germline.

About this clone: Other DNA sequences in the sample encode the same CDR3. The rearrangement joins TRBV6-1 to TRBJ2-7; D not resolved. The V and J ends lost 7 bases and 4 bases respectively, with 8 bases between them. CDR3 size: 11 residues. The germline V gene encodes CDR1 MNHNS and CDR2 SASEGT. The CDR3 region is CASTQSYEQYF. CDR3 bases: TGTGCCAGCACACAGAGTTACGAGCAGTACTTC.

Here the CDR3 DNA reads TGTGCCAGCAGTCAGCCTTTAGGGTCTTTGAAGACCCAGTACTTC. Translated: CASSQPLGSLKTQYF. The J gene is TRBJ2-5, the V gene TRBV6-6, with unresolved D. Germline V gives CDR1 MNHNY, CDR2 SVGAGI (reference sequence). V was pared by 5 bases and J by 6 bases, with 19 bases between. The CDR3 contains 15 residues.

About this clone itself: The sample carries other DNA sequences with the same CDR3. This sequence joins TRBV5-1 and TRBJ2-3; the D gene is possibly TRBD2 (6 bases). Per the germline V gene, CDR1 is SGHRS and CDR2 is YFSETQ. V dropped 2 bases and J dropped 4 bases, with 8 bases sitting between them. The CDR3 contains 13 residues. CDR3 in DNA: TGCGCCAGCAGCTTAACGGGGGCAGATACGCAGTATTTT. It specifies CASSLTGADTQYF. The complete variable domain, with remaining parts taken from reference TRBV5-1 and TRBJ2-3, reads KAGVTQTPRYLIKTRGQQVTLSCSPISGHRSVSWYQQTPGQGLQFLFEYFSETQRNKGNFPGRFSGRQFSNSRSEMNVSTLELGDSALYLCASSLTGADTQYFGPGTRLTVL.

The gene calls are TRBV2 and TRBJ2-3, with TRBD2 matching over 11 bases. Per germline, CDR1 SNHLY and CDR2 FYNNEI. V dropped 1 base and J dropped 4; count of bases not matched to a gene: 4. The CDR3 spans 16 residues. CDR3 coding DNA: TGTGCCAGCAGTGAAGGACTAGCGGGGAGAGCAGATACGCAGTATTTT. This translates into CASSEGLAGRADTQYF.

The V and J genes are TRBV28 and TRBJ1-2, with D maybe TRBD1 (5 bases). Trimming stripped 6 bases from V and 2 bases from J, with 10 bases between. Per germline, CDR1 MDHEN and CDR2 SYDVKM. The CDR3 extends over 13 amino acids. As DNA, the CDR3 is TGTGCCAGCAGCCCAGGGTGGAACTATGGCTACACCTTC. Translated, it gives CASSPGWNYGYTF.

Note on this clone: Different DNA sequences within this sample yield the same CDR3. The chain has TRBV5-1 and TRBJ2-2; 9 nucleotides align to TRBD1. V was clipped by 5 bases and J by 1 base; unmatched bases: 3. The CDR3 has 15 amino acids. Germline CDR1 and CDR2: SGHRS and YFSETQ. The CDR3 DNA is TGCGCCAGCAGTCCGGGACAGGGGAACACCGGGGAGCTGTTTTTT. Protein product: CASSPGQGNTGELFF.

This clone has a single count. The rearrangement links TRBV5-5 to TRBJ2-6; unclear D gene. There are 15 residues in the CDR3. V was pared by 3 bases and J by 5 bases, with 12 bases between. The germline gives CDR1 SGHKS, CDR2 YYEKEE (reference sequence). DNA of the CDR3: TGTGCCAGCAGCTCGGAGATTAACAGGGCCAACGTCCTGACTTTC. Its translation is CASSSEINRANVLTF.